These 30 T cell receptor beta chains share one sample of origin, sequenced in a study of T-cell reconstitution after alpha-beta-depleted transplantation in children. Unique molecular identifiers were incorporated during preparation of the TCRbeta library. TCRdb used MiXCR to reprocess the PCR reads, holding one entry per CDR3 protein. The sample includes roughly 420,000 distinct CDR3 sequences, 15% to 20% seen only once; the top ten take over 25%. Here the sequenced sample was PBMCs, mostly from graft donor cells, taken 360 days after TCRalphabeta/CD19-depleted stem cell transplant. These receptors came from a boy younger than two who had a stem cell transplant for Wiskott-Aldrich syndrome, so the T cells may come from the graft donor.

In its sample, this clonotype was seen a few times. The rearrangement links TRBV5-1 to TRBJ1-1, with a possible D match to TRBD1 (5 bases). This CDR3 is built from 14 residues. Germline lookup yields CDR1 SGHRS and CDR2 YFSETQ. Trimming took off 0 bases at V and 7 bases at J, with 13 bases between the two ends. CDR3 loop: CASSLDPTDNEAFF. In DNA, the CDR3 is TGCGCCAGCAGCTTGGACCCGACAGACAATGAAGCTTTCTTT.

The chain joins TRBV12-3 or TRBV12-4 to TRBJ2-5, with D possibly being TRBD1 (5 bases). The ends were cut back, 2 bases at V and 12 bases at J, with 19 bases in the middle. This CDR3 spans 14 amino acids. Here the CDR3 DNA reads TGTGCCAGCAGTTTAACCCCCTTTCAGGGTCAGAAGTACTTC. This sequence encodes CASSLTPFQGQKYF.

This clonotype was seen a handful of times. DNA of the CDR3: TGCAGTGCTAGAGGACAGGGACAGCCAAACACTGAAGCTTTCTTT. It codes for CSARGQGQPNTEAFF. The chain couples TRBV20-1 to TRBJ1-1; 7 bases are a match to TRBD1. V lost 1 base, J lost 2 bases, and 7 bases stayed unmatched. The CDR3 runs to 15 residues. CDR1 is DFQATT, CDR2 SNEGSKA, per germline (reference sequence).

This clonotype was observed a handful of times. The chain recombines TRBV4-1 with TRBJ2-7, with D possibly matching TRBD2 (5 bases). V lost 4 bases and J lost 4, with 14 bases in between. This CDR3 has 14 amino acids. Germline CDR1 is MGHRA and CDR2 is YSYEKL. The CDR3 region has the DNA TGCGCCAGCAGCCGAGACTGGAGCGGTTACGAGCAGTACTTC. It codes for CASSRDWSGYEQYF.

This clonotype was seen more than once but under ten times. The chain has TRBV27 and TRBJ2-7; tentatively, D is TRBD1 or TRBD2 (6 bases each). CDR3 length: 14 residues. V was clipped by 2 bases and J by 0 bases, with 8 bases between them. Per germline, CDR1 MNHEY and CDR2 SMNVEV (reference sequence). This CDR3 is CASSLRGDSYEQYF. CDR3 sequence (DNA): TGTGCCAGCAGTTTAAGGGGGGACTCCTACGAGCAGTACTTC.

This clonotype has more than one count but fewer than ten. The chain combines TRBV20-1 with TRBJ2-5, with D unclear. The CDR3 is made up of 12 amino acids. CDR1 is DFQATT and CDR2 is SNEGSKA in the germline V gene (reference sequence). V was pared by 5 bases and J by 2 bases, with 9 bases between. This CDR3 is CSALRKQETQYF. The CDR3 nucleotides read TGCAGTGCTCTCCGGAAACAAGAGACCCAGTACTTC.

The chain has TRBV12-3 or TRBV12-4 and TRBJ2-5; 10 bases match TRBD2. The ends lost 1 base at V and 1 base at J; junction bases unmatched: 9. The CDR3 spans 18 residues. This CDR3 is CASSLGASGSSLQETQYF. The CDR3 region has the DNA TGTGCCAGCAGTTTAGGGGCTAGCGGGAGCTCACTCCAAGAGACCCAGTACTTC.

In its sample, this clonotype was seen a few times. J is TRBJ2-7 and V is TRBV29-1; D is unclear. Germline assignment: CDR1 SQVTM and CDR2 ANQGSEA. The CDR3 consists of 12 residues. Between the trimmed V and J ends, which lost 5 bases and 3 bases, there was a span of 11 bases. CDR3 residues: CSVQYASYEQYF. As DNA, the CDR3 is TGCAGCGTTCAATACGCTAGCTACGAGCAGTACTTC.

The rearrangement joins TRBV5-1 to TRBJ2-1, with 7 positions matching TRBD1. Trimming cost V 6 bases and J 1 base; bases outside gene matches: 13. The CDR3 totals 17 residues. Germline V gives CDR1 SGHRS, CDR2 YFSETQ. CDR3 amino acids: CASTITGQPPSYNEQFF. CDR3 nucleotides: TGCGCCAGCACGATAACGGGACAGCCGCCATCCTACAATGAGCAGTTCTTC.

In this sample, this clonotype turned up many times. This sequence joins TRBV12-3 or TRBV12-4 and TRBJ2-1; D unclear. The V end was cut by 3 bases, the J end by 7 bases, with 13 bases between. The length of the CDR3 is 14 residues. CDR3 region: CASSFGRIKNEQFF. DNA for the CDR3: TGTGCCAGCAGTTTCGGTCGGATTAAGAATGAGCAGTTCTTC.

The rearrangement joins TRBV5-1 to TRBJ2-1; D might be TRBD1 (7 bases). The CDR3 runs to 13 residues. Trimming stripped 2 bases from V and 7 bases from J, with 10 bases between. In germline, CDR1 is SGHRS, CDR2 YFSETQ. The CDR3, as DNA: TGCGCCAGCAGCTTCCCAGGGGGGAATGAGCAGTTCTTC. Residues: CASSFPGGNEQFF.

This chain connects TRBV3-1 to TRBJ2-7, with D maybe TRBD2 (5 bases). Germline values: CDR1 LGHDT, CDR2 YNNKEL (reference sequence). The CDR3 spans 14 residues. The V end was cut by 4 bases, the J end by 6 bases, with 16 bases between. The CDR3 here is CASSPGESRTEQYF. The CDR3 nucleotides are TGTGCCAGCAGCCCCGGGGAGAGCCGAACCGAGCAGTACTTC.

The rearrangement uses TRBV4-3 and TRBJ2-5; a possible D gene is TRBD2 (6 bases). The CDR3 consists of 19 residues. The germline V gene has CDR1 LGHNA and CDR2 YSLEER. V lost 2 bases, J lost 1 base, and 23 bases lay in between. CDR3 DNA sequence: TGCGCCAGCAGCCAACATACATTCGGGGGAGGATGGGCCCAAGAGACCCAGTACTTC. Amino acid sequence: CASSQHTFGGGWAQETQYF.

The chain employs TRBV10-3 and TRBJ1-6; D ambiguous. In germline, CDR1 is ENHRY, CDR2 SYGVKD. This CDR3 has 13 amino acids. V gave up 8 bases and J gave up 7 bases, with 12 bases separating them. The CDR3 DNA sequence: TGTGCCATCGGATTAGGTCCCAATTCACCCCTCCACTTT. Amino acid sequence: CAIGLGPNSPLHF.

The rearrangement links TRBV3-1 to TRBJ2-5, with D tentatively TRBD1 (6 bases). Germline V lookup: CDR1 LGHDT, CDR2 YNNKEL (reference sequence). V gave up 3 bases and J gave up 5 bases, with 10 bases separating them. The CDR3 is made up of 13 amino acids. CDR3 nucleotides: TGTGCCAGCAGCCAGGGGGCGGGTGAGACCCAGTACTTC. Residues: CASSQGAGETQYF.

This chain joins TRBV29-1 and TRBJ2-3; 10 bases are a match to TRBD2. V lost 4 bases to trimming and J lost 2 bases; unmatched junction nucleotides: 12. This CDR3 region has 17 residues. Germline CDR1 and CDR2: SQVTM and ANQGSEA. The CDR3 reads CSVGGIGLAVFTDTQYF. The CDR3 nucleotides read TGCAGCGTTGGGGGGATTGGACTAGCGGTATTCACAGATACGCAGTATTTT.

The rearrangement links TRBV4-1 to TRBJ2-2; D uncertain. The length of the CDR3 is 17 residues. Germline loops: CDR1 MGHRA, CDR2 YSYEKL. V lost 0 bases and J 1 base, leaving 12 bases between the germline ends. This CDR3 is CASSQDPGRRNTGELFF. The CDR3 nucleotides are TGCGCCAGCAGCCAAGATCCTGGCAGAAGGAACACCGGGGAGCTGTTTTTT.

This clonotype was observed a few times. The gene calls are TRBV7-9 and TRBJ2-1; 8 nucleotides line up with TRBD2. Per the germline V gene, CDR1 is SEHNR and CDR2 is FQNEAQ (reference sequence). The CDR3 loop spans 14 amino acids. With V trimmed by 6 bases and J by 4 bases, 5 bases remained unmatched. The CDR3 nucleotides are TGTGCCAGCAGAGTTAGCGGGGAGTACAATGAGCAGTTCTTC. Protein: CASRVSGEYNEQFF.

This clonotype appeared many times. The gene calls are TRBV24-1 and TRBJ2-3; D is possibly TRBD1 or TRBD2 (7 bases each). Germline V lookup: CDR1 KGHDR, CDR2 SFDVKD. V lost 6 bases and J lost 3, with 24 bases in between. This CDR3 is 18 amino acids long. CDR3 in DNA: TGTGCCACCAGTCACCCAGGGGGGGGCCGAGATCCTACAGATACGCAGTATTTT. Translated: CATSHPGGGRDPTDTQYF.

This sequence joins TRBV21-1 and TRBJ2-5; the table's D gene call, TRBD1, was not cross checked with the DNA. TRBV21-1 is recorded as a pseudogene. The CDR3 runs to 17 residues. The chain's CDR3 is CASDIQGTDQGQETQYF. Written as DNA, the CDR3 is TGTGCCAGCGACATCCAGGGAACCGACCAGGGCCAAGAGACCCAGTACTTC.

This clonotype was counted only a few times. The V gene is TRBV14, the J gene TRBJ2-1, with D hard to call. The CDR3 is made up of 16 amino acids. Germline CDR1 SGHDN, CDR2 FVKESK. V lost 1 base and J 8 bases, leaving 18 bases between the germline ends. CDR3 DNA sequence: TGTGCCAGCAGCCAAGTTAGTCGATCGGGTTTAGATGAGCAGTTCTTC. This codes for CASSQVSRSGLDEQFF.

The chain is built from TRBV20-1 and TRBJ2-7, with TRBD2 matching 12 bases. The V and J ends lost 1 base and 4 bases, in that order; junction bases with no gene match: 5. CDR1 is DFQATT and CDR2 is SNEGSKA in the germline V gene (reference sequence). CDR3 length: 15 residues. The chain's CDR3 is CSARGLTSGRYEQYF. Written as DNA, the CDR3 is TGCAGTGCTAGAGGCCTCACTAGCGGGAGGTACGAGCAGTACTTC.

The chain carries TRBV25-1 and TRBJ2-1, with 16 bases matching TRBD2. The germline CDR1 and CDR2 sequences are MGHDK and SYGVNS. Trimming cost V 1 base and J 0 bases; bases outside gene matches: 6. The CDR3 runs to 20 residues. The CDR3 protein is CASSESGLAGGPSSYNEQFF. Here the CDR3 DNA reads TGTGCCAGCAGTGAATCGGGACTAGCGGGAGGGCCGAGCTCCTACAATGAGCAGTTCTTC.

The chain combines TRBV2 with TRBJ2-7; no reliable D call. V lost 6 bases, J lost 0 bases, and 12 bases lay in between. This CDR3 is built from 14 residues. Germline V gene sequence: CDR1 SNHLY, CDR2 FYNNEI. CDR3 amino acids: CASRKEWSSYEQYF. Here the CDR3 DNA reads TGTGCCAGCAGAAAGGAGTGGAGCTCCTACGAGCAGTACTTC.

The V gene is TRBV3-1, the J gene TRBJ2-4; D is unresolved. CDR3 length: 15 amino acids. Trimming stripped 1 base from V and 0 bases from J, with 7 bases between. Per germline, CDR1 LGHDT and CDR2 YNNKEL (reference sequence). This chain's CDR3 is CASSQGFIAKNIQYF. The CDR3 bases are TGTGCCAGCAGCCAAGGATTTATAGCCAAAAACATTCAGTACTTC.

This clonotype was observed a handful of times. This chain joins TRBV20-1 and TRBJ2-7; TRBD1 aligns across 7 bases. With V trimmed by 3 bases and J by 2 bases, 16 bases remained unmatched. CDR3 length equals 17 residues. The germline CDR1 and CDR2 sequences are DFQATT and SNEGSKA (reference sequence). DNA of the CDR3: TGCAGTGCTAGTAGGGTCGTATACGGGACAGAGGCCTACGAGCAGTACTTC. Translation: CSASRVVYGTEAYEQYF.

The J gene is TRBJ2-2, the V gene TRBV5-1; D gene ambiguous. The CDR3 is made up of 16 amino acids. V lost 0 bases and J 2 bases, leaving 11 bases between the germline ends. Germline V CDR1 and CDR2: SGHRS, YFSETQ. CDR3 in amino acids: CASSLAPSLNTGELFF. The DNA for the CDR3 is TGCGCCAGCAGCTTGGCCCCAAGTCTAAACACCGGGGAGCTGTTTTTT.

CDR3 protein: CSARGQQGSNEKLFF. The CDR3, as DNA: TGCAGTGCTAGAGGTCAACAGGGTTCTAATGAAAAACTGTTTTTT. The gene calls are TRBV20-1 and TRBJ1-4; TRBD1 might be the D (6 bases). Germline CDR1 DFQATT, CDR2 SNEGSKA (reference sequence). Trimming removed 1 base from V and 3 bases from J, with 12 bases in between. The CDR3 totals 15 residues.

This rearrangement joins TRBV6-5 to TRBJ1-2; D is perhaps TRBD1 (6 bases). The CDR3 totals 15 residues. V lost 0 bases and J 4 bases, leaving 12 bases between the germline ends. The germline V gene has CDR1 MNHEY and CDR2 SVGAGI. The CDR3: CASSYSGAGGYGYTF. As DNA, the CDR3 is TGTGCCAGCAGTTACTCGGGGGCCGGGGGCTATGGCTACACCTTC.

This clonotype has ten or more counts. The V and J genes are TRBV6-1 and TRBJ2-4; a weak D match, TRBD1 (6 bases). With 6 bases removed from V and 3 bases from J, the gap between germline ends came to 15 bases. Germline lookup yields CDR1 MNHNS and CDR2 SASEGT. The CDR3 extends over 15 amino acids. The CDR3: CASRSGTLGKNIQYF. In nucleotides, the CDR3 is TGTGCCAGCAGATCCGGGACATTGGGCAAAAACATTCAGTACTTC.